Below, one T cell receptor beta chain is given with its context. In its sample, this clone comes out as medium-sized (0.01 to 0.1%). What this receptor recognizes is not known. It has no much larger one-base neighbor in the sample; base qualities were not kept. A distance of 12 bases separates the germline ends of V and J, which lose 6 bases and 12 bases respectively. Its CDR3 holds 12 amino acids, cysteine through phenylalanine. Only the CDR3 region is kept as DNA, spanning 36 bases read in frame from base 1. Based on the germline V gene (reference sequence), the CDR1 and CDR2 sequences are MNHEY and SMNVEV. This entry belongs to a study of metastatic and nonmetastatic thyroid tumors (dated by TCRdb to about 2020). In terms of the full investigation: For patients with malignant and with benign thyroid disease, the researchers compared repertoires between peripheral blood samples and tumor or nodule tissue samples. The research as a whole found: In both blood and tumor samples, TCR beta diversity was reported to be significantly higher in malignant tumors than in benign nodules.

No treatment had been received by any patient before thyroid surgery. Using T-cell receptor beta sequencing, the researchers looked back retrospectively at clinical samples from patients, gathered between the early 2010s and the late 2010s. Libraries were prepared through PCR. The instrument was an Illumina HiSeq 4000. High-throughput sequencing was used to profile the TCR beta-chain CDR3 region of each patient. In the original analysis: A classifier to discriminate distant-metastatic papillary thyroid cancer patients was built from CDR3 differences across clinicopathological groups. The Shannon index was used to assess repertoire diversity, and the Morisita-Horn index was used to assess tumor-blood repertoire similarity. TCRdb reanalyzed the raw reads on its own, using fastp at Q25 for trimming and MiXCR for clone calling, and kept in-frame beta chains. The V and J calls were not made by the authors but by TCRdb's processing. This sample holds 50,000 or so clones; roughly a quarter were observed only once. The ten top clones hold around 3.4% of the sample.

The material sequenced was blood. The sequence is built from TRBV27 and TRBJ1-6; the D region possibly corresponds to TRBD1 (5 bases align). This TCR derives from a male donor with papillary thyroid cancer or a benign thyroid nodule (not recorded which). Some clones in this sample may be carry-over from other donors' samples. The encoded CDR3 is CASSNTGLPLHF. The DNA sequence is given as TGTGCCAGCAGCAATACAGGACTACCCCTCCACTTT.